This T cell receptor (beta chain) was retrieved from a study of T-cell memory formation after mild COVID-19 (dated by TCRdb to about 2021). Broadly, across the study: TCR sequence clusters from the two donors were largely donor specific. T-cell clones expanding and contracting after mild COVID-19 in a couple of donors were tracked by longitudinal TCRalpha and TCRbeta repertoire sequencing. The cohort was made up of two young adult volunteers, one female and one male, who were previously healthy.

Including the terminal cysteine and phenylalanine, the CDR3 comprises 14 residues. The retained sequence is limited to the CDR3, 42 bases, with the frame set at the first base. V is pared back by 6 bases and J by 4 bases, with 14 bases lying between the germline termini. General study outcomes and caveats: Some responding clones were detected in pre-infection memory, suggesting pre-existing cross-reactive memory T cells joined the SARS-CoV-2 response. SARS-CoV-2 specificity of the second-wave clones peaking on day 37 was not confirmed. Clones that contracted from day 15 to 85 showed balanced CD4/CD8 phenotypes, whereas a second wave of clones that expanded from day 15 to 37 leaned towards CD4+. Contracting CD4+ clones appeared mostly in the CM and EM memory subsets, whereas CD8+ clones were enriched in EMRA. The study included only a couple of mild cases, and larger cohorts that include severe cases with pre-infection samples were judged to be necessary.

This clonotype was recorded a few times. Its antigen target is currently unknown. It has no much larger one-base neighbor in the sample; base qualities were not kept. The run used an Illumina NovaSeq 6000. cDNA libraries for TCRalpha and TCRbeta were prepared by 5'RACE using constant-segment primers, with sample barcodes and unique molecular identifiers added. Trizol reagent was used to extract RNA from every sample. Amplification of the libraries took two PCR steps, and the second step added a second sample barcode plus Illumina TruSeq adapters. The libraries were sequenced on an Illumina NovaSeq using 2 x 150 bp paired-end reads. Under the source paper's analysis protocol: With migec v1.2.7, reads were demultiplexed and then collapsed into UMI-guided consensus sequences. Using mixcr v2.1.11, UMI consensuses were aligned to TRA and TRB V and J templates and then assembled into clonotypes. Clonotypes were classified as expanded or contracted when called significant by both edgeR and NoisET, with noise models trained on biological replicates. For edgeR calls, a false discovery rate-adjusted p below 0.01 and a log2 fold-change threshold of 1 were applied. As an exploratory analysis of dynamics, PCA with hierarchical clustering was applied to max-normalized trajectories of the 1000 most abundant clonotypes. Separately sequenced CD4+ and CD8+ repertoires were used to assign a CD4 or CD8 phenotype to each responding clone. TCRdb ran its own pipeline on the public reads, namely fastp trimming at Q25 and MiXCR clone calling, and kept in-frame beta chains. Every entry covers one CDR3 protein and lists the most common genes and DNA from its rows. The V and J calls were not made by the authors but by TCRdb's processing. This sample comprises approximately 350,000 distinct CDR3 sequences, 10% to 15% of them detected only once. Over 20% of the sample lies in the top ten.

PBMCs were isolated by Ficoll-Paque density gradient centrifugation. The sequencing sample was made of PBMCs or a T cell subset sorted from them (not recorded which). The sequence is built from TRBV12-3 or TRBV12-4 and TRBJ2-3, with the D gene not confidently named. The receptor was isolated from a young man who had mild COVID-19 (a few samples of this study predate the infection). The sample titles of this study are shuffled in the database, so cell type and time point are left out; the donor was told from shared clones. For the CDR3, the sequence is CASRANLGADTQYF. In nucleotides, the sequence is TGTGCCAGCAGAGCCAATCTTGGCGCAGATACGCAGTATTTT.